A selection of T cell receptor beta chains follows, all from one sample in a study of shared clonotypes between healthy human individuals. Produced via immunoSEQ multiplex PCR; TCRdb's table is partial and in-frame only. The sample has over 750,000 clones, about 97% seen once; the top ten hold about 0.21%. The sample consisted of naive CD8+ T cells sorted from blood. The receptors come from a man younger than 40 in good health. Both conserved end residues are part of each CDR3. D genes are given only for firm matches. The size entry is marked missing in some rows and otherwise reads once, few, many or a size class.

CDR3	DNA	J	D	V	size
CASSGLSESTDTQYF	TGTGCCAGCAGCGGCCTCAGCGAAAGCACAGATACGCAGTATTTT	TRBJ2-3	NA	TRBV9	NA
CASSQGRGVDTQYF	TGTGCCAGCAGCCAAGGGCGCGGTGTTGATACGCAGTATTTT	TRBJ2-3	NA	TRBV4-2	NA
CASSGRASSLEQYF	TGTGCCAGCAGCGGACGGGCCTCCAGCCTCGAGCAGTACTTC	TRBJ2-7	NA	TRBV9	NA
CAISEQGETYEQYF	TGTGCCATCAGTGAACAGGGCGAAACCTACGAGCAGTACTTC	TRBJ2-7	NA	TRBV10-3	NA
CASSQDRGTYEQYF	TGCGCCAGCAGCCAAGACAGGGGAACCTACGAGCAGTACTTC	TRBJ2-7	NA	TRBV4-3	NA
CASSYGLYNEQFF	TGTGCCAGCAGTTACGGGCTCTACAATGAGCAGTTCTTC	TRBJ2-1	NA	TRBV6-6	NA
CSVEVVPGLADTQYF	TGCAGCGTTGAAGTTGTTCCGGGACTAGCAGATACGCAGTATTTT	TRBJ2-3	TRBD2	TRBV29-1	NA
CASSEKAEETQYF	TGTGCCAGCAGTGAAAAGGCGGAAGAGACCCAGTACTTC	TRBJ2-5	NA	TRBV25-1	once
CASSISGAAYNEQFF	TGTGCCAGTAGTATTTCTGGGGCCGCCTACAATGAGCAGTTCTTC	TRBJ2-1	NA	TRBV19	once
CASRADRNTDTQYF	TGTGCCAGTAGGGCCGACAGAAACACAGATACGCAGTATTTT	TRBJ2-3	NA	TRBV19	NA
CASSPSWREEPDTQYF	TGTGCCAGCAGCCCTAGTTGGCGGGAGGAGCCAGATACGCAGTATTTT	TRBJ2-3	TRBD2	TRBV13	NA
CASSPRKVGQGASWDGYTF	TGTGCCAGCAGCCCGCGAAAGGTGGGACAGGGGGCGTCCTGGGACGGCTACACCTTC	TRBJ1-2	TRBD1	TRBV4-2	NA
CAIAQAGVRYEQYF	TGTGCCATCGCCCAAGCGGGAGTTCGCTACGAGCAGTACTTC	TRBJ2-7	TRBD2	TRBV10-3	NA
CASSAGQVSTDTQYF	TGCGCCAGCAGCGCGGGACAGGTTAGCACAGATACGCAGTATTTT	TRBJ2-3	TRBD1	TRBV5-1	NA
CASSQVAGGPEQYF	TGTGCCAGCAGCCAGGTAGCGGGAGGGCCCGAGCAGTACTTC	TRBJ2-7	TRBD2	TRBV5-5	NA
CASTPPSGNYNEQFF	TGTGCCAGCACCCCGCCTAGCGGGAACTACAATGAGCAGTTCTTC	TRBJ2-1	TRBD2	TRBV2	NA
CASRTQGYSNQPQHF	TGTGCCAGCAGGACACAGGGGTATAGCAATCAGCCCCAGCATTTT	TRBJ1-5	TRBD1	TRBV27	NA
CASQGVYHGYTF	TGTGCCAGCCAAGGGGTTTACCATGGCTACACCTTC	TRBJ1-2	NA	TRBV2	NA
CASSALATTGETQYF	TGTGCCAGCAGCGCCTTAGCAACCACTGGAGAGACCCAGTACTTC	TRBJ2-5	NA	TRBV9	once
CASSYRGPRNTEAFF	TGTGCCAGCAGTTACAGGGGTCCTAGGAACACTGAAGCTTTCTTT	TRBJ1-1	NA	TRBV6-6	NA
CASSYSPQREADTQYF	TGTGCCAGCAGTTACTCCCCCCAGCGGGAGGCAGATACGCAGTATTTT	TRBJ2-3	TRBD2	TRBV6-6	NA
CASSRRPHVGYEQYF	TGTGCCAGCAGTAGGCGTCCCCACGTAGGCTACGAGCAGTACTTC	TRBJ2-7	NA	TRBV27	NA
CASSHTGASDNEQFF	TGCGCCAGCAGCCACACGGGAGCTAGCGACAATGAGCAGTTCTTC	TRBJ2-1	NA	TRBV4-1	NA
CSVGALGPYYNEQFF	TGCAGCGTTGGGGCTTTGGGACCGTACTACAATGAGCAGTTCTTC	TRBJ2-1	NA	TRBV29-1	NA
CASSKDRGGSSYEQYF	TGTGCCAGTAGTAAGGACAGGGGAGGGAGCTCCTACGAGCAGTACTTC	TRBJ2-7	TRBD1	TRBV19	NA
CASSYSMEDSVNEQFF	TGTGCCAGCAGTTACTCGATGGAGGATAGCGTGAATGAGCAGTTCTTC	TRBJ2-1	NA	TRBV6-6	NA
CASSLVLDSSNEQFF	TGTGCCAGCAGCTTAGTTCTGGACTCATCCAATGAGCAGTTCTTC	TRBJ2-1	NA	TRBV7-9	NA
CASRGHNSYEQYF	TGTGCCAGCAGAGGACATAACTCCTACGAGCAGTACTTC	TRBJ2-7	NA	TRBV7-9	NA
CASSWDGQGTYEQYF	TGCGCCAGCAGCTGGGACGGACAGGGGACCTACGAGCAGTACTTC	TRBJ2-7	TRBD1	TRBV5-1	few
CASSQDHYGMYNEQFF	TGCGCCAGCAGCCAAGATCATTACGGGATGTACAATGAGCAGTTCTTC	TRBJ2-1	NA	TRBV4-1	NA
CSDMGRKYQETQYF	TGCAGCGATATGGGACGAAAGTACCAAGAGACCCAGTACTTC	TRBJ2-5	NA	TRBV29-1	NA
CASSQGLGNEQFF	TGTGCCAGCAGTCAAGGGCTGGGCAATGAGCAGTTCTTC	TRBJ2-1	NA	TRBV6-5	NA
CASLAFGELFF	TGTGCCAGCTTGGCCTTCGGGGAGCTGTTTTTT	TRBJ2-2	NA	TRBV2	once
CAWSPEVYPGTLFF	TGTGCCTGGAGTCCGGAAGTTTATCCAGGGACCTTGTTCTTC	TRBJ2-1	NA	TRBV30	NA
CASSLAYGSGNTIYF	TGTGCCAGCAGTTTGGCTTATGGCTCTGGAAACACCATATATTTT	TRBJ1-3	NA	TRBV27	NA
CASSFARNTEAFF	TGTGCCAGCAGTTTCGCGAGGAACACTGAAGCTTTCTTT	TRBJ1-1	NA	TRBV27	NA
CASTLQGNSYEQYF	TGTGCCAGCACCCTACAGGGTAACTCCTACGAGCAGTACTTC	TRBJ2-7	NA	TRBV11-2	NA
CASSEYRGPDTQYF	TGCGCCAGCAGTGAGTACAGGGGCCCAGATACGCAGTATTTT	TRBJ2-3	TRBD1	TRBV10-2	NA